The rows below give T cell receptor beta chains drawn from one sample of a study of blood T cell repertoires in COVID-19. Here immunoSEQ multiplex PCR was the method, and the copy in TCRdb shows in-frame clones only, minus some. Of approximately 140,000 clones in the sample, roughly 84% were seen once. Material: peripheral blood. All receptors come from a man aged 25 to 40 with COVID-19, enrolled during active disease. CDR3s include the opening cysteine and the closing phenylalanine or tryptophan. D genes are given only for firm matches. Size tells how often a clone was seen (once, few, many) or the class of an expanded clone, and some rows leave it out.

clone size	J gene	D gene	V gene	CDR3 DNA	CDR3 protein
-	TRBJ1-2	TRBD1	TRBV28	TGTGCCAGCAGTTTATCGGACAGGAACTATGGCTACACCTTC	CASSLSDRNYGYTF
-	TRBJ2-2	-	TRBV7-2	TGTGCCAGCAGCTCAGGGGCCAACACCGGGGAGCTGTTTTTT	CASSSGANTGELFF
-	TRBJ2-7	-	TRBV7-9	TGTGCCAGCAGCCCTGTGGGGGGAACCTACGAGCAGTACTTC	CASSPVGGTYEQYF
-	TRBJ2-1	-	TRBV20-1	TGCAGTTCAGAGGGTGGAGGGAATGAGTTCTTC	CSSEGGGNEFF
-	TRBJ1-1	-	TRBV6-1	TGTGCCAGCAGTGAAGGGGGCGGTTATGCAGGGGCGGACACTGAAGCTTTCTTT	CASSEGGGYAGADTEAFF
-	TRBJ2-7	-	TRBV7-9	TGTGCCAGCAGCTTAGATGTGCCCCAGGAGCAGTACTTC	CASSLDVPQEQYF
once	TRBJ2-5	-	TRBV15	TGTGCCACCAGCAGTGTGGGCGAGACCCAGTACTTC	CATSSVGETQYF
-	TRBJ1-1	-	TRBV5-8	TGTGCCAGCAGCTTGAGACGGAGAAACACTGAAGCTTTCTTT	CASSLRRRNTEAFF
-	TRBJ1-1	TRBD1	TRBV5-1	TGCGCCAGCAGCAAGGGACAGGGGGCTTATGAAGCTTTCTTT	CASSKGQGAYEAFF
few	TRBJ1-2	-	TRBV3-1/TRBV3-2	TGTGCCAGCAGCCAACTACAGGCAAACTATGGCTACACCTTC	CASSQLQANYGYTF
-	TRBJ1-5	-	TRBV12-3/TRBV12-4	TGTGCCAGCAGTTTCCAGGGGAATCAGCCCCAGCATTTT	CASSFQGNQPQHF
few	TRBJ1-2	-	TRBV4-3	TGCGCCAGCAGCCAAGTAGGACTCGGTGGGTATGGCTACACCTTC	CASSQVGLGGYGYTF
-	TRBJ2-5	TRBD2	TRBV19	TGTGCCATTTGGGGAGCGGGACTCTGCGGCCGCACTGAAGAGACCCAGTACTTC	CAIWGAGLCGRTEETQYF
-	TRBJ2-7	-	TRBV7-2	TGTGCCAGCAGCCAAGGGTCCGGACTGGCCTACGAGCAGTACTTC	CASSQGSGLAYEQYF
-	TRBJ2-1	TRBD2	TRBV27	TGTGCCAGCAGTTTCACCCAGGGACTAGCGAAGAATGAGCAGTTCTTC	CASSFTQGLAKNEQFF
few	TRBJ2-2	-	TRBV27	TGTGCCAGCAGTTTCGTGGCAGGGGCCACCGGGGAGCTGTTTTTT	CASSFVAGATGELFF
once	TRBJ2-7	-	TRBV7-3	TGTGCCAGCAGCTTAACAACAGGGAACGAGCAGTACTTC	CASSLTTGNEQYF
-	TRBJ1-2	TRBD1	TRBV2	TGTGCCAGCAGGGGGGGACAGGCACGTAACTATGGCTACACCTTC	CASRGGQARNYGYTF
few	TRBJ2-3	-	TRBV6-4	TGTGCCAGCAGTGACTCCGGGAGCACAGATACGCAGTATTTT	CASSDSGSTDTQYF
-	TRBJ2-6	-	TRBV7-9	TGTGCCAGCAGCTTAGCGAGGGCGAGATTCTCTGGGGCCAACGTCCTGACTTTC	CASSLARARFSGANVLTF
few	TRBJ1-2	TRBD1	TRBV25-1	TGTGCCAGCAGCCCCCGGGACAGCCTCTATGGCTACACCTTC	CASSPRDSLYGYTF
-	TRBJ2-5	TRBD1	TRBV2	TGTGCCAGCAGTGCGTACAGGGGGGTGGAGACCCAGTACTTC	CASSAYRGVETQYF
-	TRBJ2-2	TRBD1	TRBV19	TGTGCCAGTAGTATTGGGGACAGGGTTGCCGGGGAGCTGTTTTTT	CASSIGDRVAGELFF
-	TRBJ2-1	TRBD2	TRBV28	TGTGCCAGCAGTTTCGCTAGCGGGAGGGCCAATGAGCAGTTCTTC	CASSFASGRANEQFF
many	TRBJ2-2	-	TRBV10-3	TGTGCCATCAGTGATCATCCCTCCGGCACCGGGGAGCTGTTTTTT	CAISDHPSGTGELFF
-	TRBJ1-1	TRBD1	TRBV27	TGTGCCAGCAGCAGGACAGGGTGGGGGGACACTGAAGCTTTCTTT	CASSRTGWGDTEAFF
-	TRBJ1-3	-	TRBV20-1	TGCAGTGCCAGTTCTTTTCGAAACACCATATATTTT	CSASSFRNTIYF
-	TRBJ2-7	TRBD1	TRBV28	TGTGCCAGCAGTGAAGCCGGGACAGGGGGCCCCGGCGAGCAGTACTTC	CASSEAGTGGPGEQYF
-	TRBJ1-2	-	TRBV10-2	TGCGCCAGCAGTGAGTCCGGATCAGGACAGCGTATTGGCTACACCTTC	CASSESGSGQRIGYTF
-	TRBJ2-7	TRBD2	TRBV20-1	TGCAGTGCGAGTAATAGCGGGAAGCCGACCTACGAGCAGTACTTC	CSASNSGKPTYEQYF
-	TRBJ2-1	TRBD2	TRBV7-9	TGTGCCAGCACTGCGGGTCTACTAGCGGGAGTGGATGAGCAGTTCTTC	CASTAGLLAGVDEQFF
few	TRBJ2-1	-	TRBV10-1	TGCGCCAGCAGTGAGTCGGCAGGAAGGCATGAGCAGTTCTTC	CASSESAGRHEQFF
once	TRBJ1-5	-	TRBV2	TGTGCCAGCAGTGAACAGGGCAATCAGCCCCAGCATTTT	CASSEQGNQPQHF
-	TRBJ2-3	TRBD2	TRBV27	TGTGCCAGCAGTTGGACTAGGTGGGGCACAGATACGCAGTATTTT	CASSWTRWGTDTQYF
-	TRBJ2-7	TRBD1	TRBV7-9	TGTGCCAGCAGCCCTGGGACAGTCCTCTCTGAGCAGTACTTC	CASSPGTVLSEQYF
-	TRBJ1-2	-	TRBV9	TGTGCCAGCAGCCCACTCTATGGCTACACCTTC	CASSPLYGYTF
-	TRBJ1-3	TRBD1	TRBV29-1	TGCAGCGTTTTGGAGGGGGCCGGAAACACCATATATTTT	CSVLEGAGNTIYF
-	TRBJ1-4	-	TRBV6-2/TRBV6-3	TGTGCCAGCAGTTACGTCAGGGGTTCAAGCGAAAAACTGTTTTTT	CASSYVRGSSEKLFF
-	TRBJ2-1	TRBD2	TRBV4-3	TGCGCCAGCAGCCTTCGACTAGCGGGCTACAATGAGCAGTTCTTC	CASSLRLAGYNEQFF
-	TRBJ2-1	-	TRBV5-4	TGTGCCAGCAGTTTTTTAGCGGTCTCCTACAATGAGCAGTTCTTC	CASSFLAVSYNEQFF
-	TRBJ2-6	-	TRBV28	TGTGCCAGCACCTCTACCAACGTCCTGACTTTC	CASTSTNVLTF
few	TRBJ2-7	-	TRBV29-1	TGCAGCGTTGGGGGCTCTTCCTACGAGCAGTACTTC	CSVGGSSYEQYF
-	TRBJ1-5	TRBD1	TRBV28	TGTGCCAGCAGTTCACCGACAGGGGGCGGTCAGCCCCAGCATTTT	CASSSPTGGGQPQHF
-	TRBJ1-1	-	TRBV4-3	TGCGCCAGCAGCCAAGACAGGGCGAACACTGAAGCTTTCTTT	CASSQDRANTEAFF
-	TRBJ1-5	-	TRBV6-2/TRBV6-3	TGTGCCAGCAGTAAAATGACAGGTTGGGGTTCTGAGCCCCAGCATTTT	CASSKMTGWGSEPQHF
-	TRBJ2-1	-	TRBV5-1	TGCGCCAGCAGCCCTACCGGGACCTACAATGAGCAGTTCTTC	CASSPTGTYNEQFF
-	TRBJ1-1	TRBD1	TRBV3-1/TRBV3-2	TGTGCCAGCAGACGTGACAGGGTTGGGGCTGAAGCTTTCTTT	CASRRDRVGAEAFF
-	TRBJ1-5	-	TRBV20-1	TGCAGTGCTAGTGTCAGGGGTTATAGCAATCAGCCCCAGCATTTT	CSASVRGYSNQPQHF
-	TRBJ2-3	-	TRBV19	TGTGCCAGTAGTCCCAGAACGGGTTCAGATACGCAGTATTTT	CASSPRTGSDTQYF
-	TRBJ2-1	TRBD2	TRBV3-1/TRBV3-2	TGTGCCAGCAGCCAAGCCCCGCGGGGGGAGCAGTTCTTC	CASSQAPRGEQFF
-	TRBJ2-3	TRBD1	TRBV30	TGTGCCTGGAAAAGAAACCGGGACAGGGTAACGGATACGCAGTATTTT	CAWKRNRDRVTDTQYF
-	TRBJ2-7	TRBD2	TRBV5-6	TGTGCCAGCAGCGGACCGGGACTAGCGCGACACGAGCAGTACTTC	CASSGPGLARHEQYF